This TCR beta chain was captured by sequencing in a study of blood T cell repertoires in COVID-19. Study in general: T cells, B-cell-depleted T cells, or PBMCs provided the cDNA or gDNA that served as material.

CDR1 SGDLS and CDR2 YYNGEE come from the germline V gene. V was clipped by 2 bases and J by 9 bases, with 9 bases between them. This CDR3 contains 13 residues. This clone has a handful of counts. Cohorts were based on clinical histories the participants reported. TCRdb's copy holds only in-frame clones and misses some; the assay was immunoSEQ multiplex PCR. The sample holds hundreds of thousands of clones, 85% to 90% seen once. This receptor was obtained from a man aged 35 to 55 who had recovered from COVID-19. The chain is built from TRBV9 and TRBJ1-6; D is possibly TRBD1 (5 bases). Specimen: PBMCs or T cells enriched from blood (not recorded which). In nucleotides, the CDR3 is TGTGCCAGCAGCGTCACGGGGGTTTCACCCCTCCACTTT. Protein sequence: CASSVTGVSPLHF.